This TCR beta chain was identified in a study of shared clonotypes between healthy human individuals. Study background: The people who gave samples were two women and three men aged 18 to 49. General observations from the study: Some clonotypes were shared by all four sorted-subset donors, while others were not shared. The non-shared ones had lower generation probabilities than the shared ones.

Assay runs were performed at deep level. Assay: immunoSEQ multiplex PCR; the TCRdb copy retains only in-frame clones and omits some. The sample includes about 1.1 million clones, around three quarters of them seen just once. Germline CDR1 and CDR2: LNHNV and YYDKDF (reference sequence). V dropped 0 bases and J dropped 5 bases, with 11 bases sitting between them. The CDR3 loop spans 14 amino acids. It was into CD45RA+ naive and CD45RA-negative memory subsets that the CD4+ cells were split. Worth noting for this clone: The antigen is undetermined. The same CDR3 is also encoded by other DNA sequences in this sample.

The sequenced material came from memory CD4+ T cells from PBMCs. Subset of the sample: CD45RA-negative fraction. The sequence was obtained from a man aged 18 to 29 in good health. Some clones in this sample may be carry-over from other donors' samples. V gene TRBV15 combines with J gene TRBJ2-7; D ambiguous. The CDR3 reads CATSRDYGVHEQYF. In nucleotides, the CDR3 is TGTGCCACCAGCAGAGATTACGGAGTCCACGAGCAGTACTTC. Combining the CDR3 with reference TRBV15 and TRBJ2-7 gives the whole variable domain DAMVIQNPRYQVTQFGKPVTLSCSQTLNHNVMYWYQQKSSQAPKLLFHYYDKDFNNEADTPDNFQSRRPNTSFCFLDIRSPGLGDTAMYLCATSRDYGVHEQYFGPGTRLTVT.